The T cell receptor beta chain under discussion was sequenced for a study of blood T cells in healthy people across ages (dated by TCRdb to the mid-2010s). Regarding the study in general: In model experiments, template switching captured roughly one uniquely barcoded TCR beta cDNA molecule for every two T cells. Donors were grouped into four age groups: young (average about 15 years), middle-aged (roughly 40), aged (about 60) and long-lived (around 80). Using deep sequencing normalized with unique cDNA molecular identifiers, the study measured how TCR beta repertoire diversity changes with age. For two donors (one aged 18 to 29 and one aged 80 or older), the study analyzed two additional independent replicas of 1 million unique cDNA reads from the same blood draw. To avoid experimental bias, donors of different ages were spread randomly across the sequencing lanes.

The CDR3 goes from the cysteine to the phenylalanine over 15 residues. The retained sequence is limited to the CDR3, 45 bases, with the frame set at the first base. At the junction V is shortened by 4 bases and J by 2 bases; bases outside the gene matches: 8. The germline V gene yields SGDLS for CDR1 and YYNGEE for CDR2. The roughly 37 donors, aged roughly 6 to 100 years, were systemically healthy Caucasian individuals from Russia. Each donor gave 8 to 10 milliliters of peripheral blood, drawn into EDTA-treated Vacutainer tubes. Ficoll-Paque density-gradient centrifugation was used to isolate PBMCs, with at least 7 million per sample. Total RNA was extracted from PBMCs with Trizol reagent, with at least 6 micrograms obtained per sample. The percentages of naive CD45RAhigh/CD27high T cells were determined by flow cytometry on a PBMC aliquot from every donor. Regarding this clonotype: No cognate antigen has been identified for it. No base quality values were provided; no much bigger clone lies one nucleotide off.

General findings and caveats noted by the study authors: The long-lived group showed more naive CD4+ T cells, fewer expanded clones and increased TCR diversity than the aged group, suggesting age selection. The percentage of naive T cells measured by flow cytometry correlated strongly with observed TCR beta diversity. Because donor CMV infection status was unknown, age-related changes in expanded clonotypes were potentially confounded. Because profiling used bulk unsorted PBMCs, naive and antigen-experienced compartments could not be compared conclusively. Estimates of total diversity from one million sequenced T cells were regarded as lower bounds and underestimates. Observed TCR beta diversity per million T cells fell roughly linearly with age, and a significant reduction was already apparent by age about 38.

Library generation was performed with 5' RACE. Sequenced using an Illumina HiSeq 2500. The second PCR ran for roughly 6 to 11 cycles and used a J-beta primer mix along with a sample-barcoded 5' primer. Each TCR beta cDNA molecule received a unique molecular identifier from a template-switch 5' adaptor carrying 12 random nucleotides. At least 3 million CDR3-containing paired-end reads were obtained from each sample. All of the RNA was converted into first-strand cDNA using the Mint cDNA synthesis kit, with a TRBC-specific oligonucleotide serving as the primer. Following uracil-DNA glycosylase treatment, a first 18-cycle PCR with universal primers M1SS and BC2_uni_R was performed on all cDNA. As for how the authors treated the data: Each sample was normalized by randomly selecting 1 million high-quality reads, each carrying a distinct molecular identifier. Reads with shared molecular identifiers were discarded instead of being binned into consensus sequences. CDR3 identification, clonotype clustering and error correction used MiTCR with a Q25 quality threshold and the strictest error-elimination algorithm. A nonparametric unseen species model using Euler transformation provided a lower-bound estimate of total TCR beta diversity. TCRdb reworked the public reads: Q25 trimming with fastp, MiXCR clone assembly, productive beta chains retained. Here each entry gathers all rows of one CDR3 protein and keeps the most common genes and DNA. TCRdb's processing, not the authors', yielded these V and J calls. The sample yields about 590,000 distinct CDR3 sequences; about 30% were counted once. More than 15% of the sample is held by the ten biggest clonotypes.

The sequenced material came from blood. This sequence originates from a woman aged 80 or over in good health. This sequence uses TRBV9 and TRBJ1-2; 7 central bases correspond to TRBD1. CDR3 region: CASSSNLGGNYGYTF. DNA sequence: TGTGCCAGCAGCTCGAACCTAGGGGGCAACTATGGCTACACCTTC. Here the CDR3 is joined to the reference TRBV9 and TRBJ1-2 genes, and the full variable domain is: DSGVTQTPKHLITATGQRVTLRCSPRSGDLSVYWYQQSLDQGLQFLIQYYNGEERAKGNILERFSAQQFPDLHSELNLSSLELGDSALYFCASSSNLGGNYGYTFGSGTRLTVV.